Reported below is one T cell receptor (beta chain). This CDR3 spans 13 amino acids. J gave up 12 bases and V 0 bases, and 8 bases lay outside the gene matches. Germline V lookup: CDR1 SGHTA, CDR2 FQGNSA. Per the original data handling: Reference gene primer amplification gave estimated nucleated cell counts. Produced via immunoSEQ multiplex PCR; TCRdb's table is partial and in-frame only. V and J calls and clone size are copied from that table; D and trimming were computed from the DNA. The sample carries 70,000 to 95,000 clones, around 94% recorded once. These data come from a study of blood T cell repertoires in COVID-19. Study-level background: Material from acute and convalescent COVID-19 was sourced from the United States, Italy and Spain. PBMCs, B-cell-depleted T cells, or T cells were the source of the cDNA or gDNA that made up the material.

This clonotype was sampled from a woman aged 60 to 75 with active COVID-19. The rearrangement joins TRBV7-2 to TRBJ2-7; 7 bases match TRBD1. The sample was peripheral blood. The CDR3 sequence: CASSLARQGSRYF. The DNA of the CDR3 is TGTGCCAGCAGCTTAGCGAGACAGGGCTCGCGGTACTTC.